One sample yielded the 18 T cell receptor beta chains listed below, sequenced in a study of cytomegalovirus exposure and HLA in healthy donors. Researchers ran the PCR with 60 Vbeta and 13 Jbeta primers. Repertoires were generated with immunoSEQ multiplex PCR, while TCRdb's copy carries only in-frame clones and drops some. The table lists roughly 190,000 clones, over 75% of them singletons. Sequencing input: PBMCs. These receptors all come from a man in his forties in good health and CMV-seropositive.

Written as DNA, the CDR3 is TGTGCCAGTAGTAAACAGAACCCAGCTAACTATGGCTACACCTTC. It codes for CASSKQNPANYGYTF. The chain carries TRBV19 and TRBJ1-2; D is undetermined. The germline V and J ends were trimmed by 4 bases and 0 bases, with 12 bases remaining between them. Germline values: CDR1 LNHDA, CDR2 SQIVND (reference sequence). There are 15 residues in the CDR3.

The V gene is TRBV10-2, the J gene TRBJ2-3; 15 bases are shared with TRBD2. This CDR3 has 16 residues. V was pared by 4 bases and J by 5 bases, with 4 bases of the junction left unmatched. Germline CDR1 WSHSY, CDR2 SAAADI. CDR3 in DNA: TGCGCCAGCAGTGGGACTAGCGGGGGGGGCGGAGATACGCAGTATTTT. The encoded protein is CASSGTSGGGGDTQYF.

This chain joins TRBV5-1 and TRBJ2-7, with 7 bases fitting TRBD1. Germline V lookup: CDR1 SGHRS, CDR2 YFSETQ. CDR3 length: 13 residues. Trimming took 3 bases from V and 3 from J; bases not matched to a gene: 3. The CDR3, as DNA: TGCGCCAGCAGCTCGGCAGGGGGCTACGAGCAGTACTTC. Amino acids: CASSSAGGYEQYF. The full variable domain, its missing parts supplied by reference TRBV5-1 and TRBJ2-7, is KAGVTQTPRYLIKTRGQQVTLSCSPISGHRSVSWYQQTPGQGLQFLFEYFSETQRNKGNFPGRFSGRQFSNSRSEMNVSTLELGDSALYLCASSSAGGYEQYFGPGTRLTVT.

The chain's CDR3 is CSVSQGAETQYF. The CDR3 nucleotides read TGCAGCGTTAGTCAGGGGGCGGAGACCCAGTACTTC. This sequence joins TRBV29-1 and TRBJ2-5; 8 positions agree with TRBD1. Germline values: CDR1 SQVTM, CDR2 ANQGSEA. With V trimmed by 5 bases and J by 5 bases, 4 bases remained unmatched. This CDR3 is 12 amino acids long. Supplemented by reference TRBV29-1 and TRBJ2-5, the full variable domain reads SAVISQKPSRDICQRGTSLTIQCQVDSQVTMMFWYRQQPGQSLTLIATANQGSEATYESGFVIDKFPISRPNLTFSTLTVSNMSPEDSSIYLCSVSQGAETQYFGPGTRLLVL.

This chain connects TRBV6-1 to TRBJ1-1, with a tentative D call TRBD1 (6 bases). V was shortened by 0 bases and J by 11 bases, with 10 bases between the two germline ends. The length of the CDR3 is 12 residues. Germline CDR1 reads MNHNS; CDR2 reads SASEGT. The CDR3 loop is CASSEAGAQAFF. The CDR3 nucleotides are TGTGCCAGCAGTGAAGCGGGGGCGCAGGCTTTCTTT.

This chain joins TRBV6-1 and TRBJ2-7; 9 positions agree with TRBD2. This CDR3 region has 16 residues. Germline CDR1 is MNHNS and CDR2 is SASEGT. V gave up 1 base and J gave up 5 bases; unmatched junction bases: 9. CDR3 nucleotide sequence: TGTGCCAGCAGTGAAGACTTGCGGGGGGGTAGGGACGAGCAGTACTTC. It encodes CASSEDLRGGRDEQYF.

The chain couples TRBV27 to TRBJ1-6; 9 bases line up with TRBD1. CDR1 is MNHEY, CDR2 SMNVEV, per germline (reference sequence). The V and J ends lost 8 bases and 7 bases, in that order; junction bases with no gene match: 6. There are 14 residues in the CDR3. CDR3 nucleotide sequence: TGTGCCAGCGGGGCCGGGACAGGGAATTCACCCCTCCACTTT. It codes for CASGAGTGNSPLHF.

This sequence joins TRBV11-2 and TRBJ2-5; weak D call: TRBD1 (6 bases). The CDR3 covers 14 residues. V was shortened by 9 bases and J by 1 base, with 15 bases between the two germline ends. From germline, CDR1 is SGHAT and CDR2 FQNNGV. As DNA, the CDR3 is TGTGCCAGTGGCGTACAGGGTGGCCAAGAGACCCAGTACTTC. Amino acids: CASGVQGGQETQYF.

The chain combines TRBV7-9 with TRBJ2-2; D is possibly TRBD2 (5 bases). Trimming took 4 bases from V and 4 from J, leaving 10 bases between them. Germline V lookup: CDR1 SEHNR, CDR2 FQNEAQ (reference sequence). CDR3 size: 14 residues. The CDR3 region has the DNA TGTGCCAGCAGCTACGCGGGTGGCACCGGGGAGCTGTTTTTT. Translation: CASSYAGGTGELFF.

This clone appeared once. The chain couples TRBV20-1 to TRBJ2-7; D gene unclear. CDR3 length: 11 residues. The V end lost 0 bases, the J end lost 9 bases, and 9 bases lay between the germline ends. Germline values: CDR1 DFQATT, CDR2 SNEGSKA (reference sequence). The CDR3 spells CSARDPVGQYF. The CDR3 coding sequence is TGCAGTGCTAGAGATCCGGTCGGGCAGTACTTC.

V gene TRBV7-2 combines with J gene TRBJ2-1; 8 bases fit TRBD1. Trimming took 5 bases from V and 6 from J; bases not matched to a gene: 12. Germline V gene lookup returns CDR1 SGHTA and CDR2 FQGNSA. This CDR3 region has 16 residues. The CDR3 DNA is TGTGCCAGCAGCCAGATCCGGACAGGGTACGGCAATGAGCAGTTCTTC. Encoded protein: CASSQIRTGYGNEQFF. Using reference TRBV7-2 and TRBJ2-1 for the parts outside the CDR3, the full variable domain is GAGVSQSPSNKVTEKGKDVELRCDPISGHTALYWYRQSLGQGLEFLIYFQGNSAPDKSGLPSDRFSAERTGGSVSTLTIQRTQQEDSAVYLCASSQIRTGYGNEQFFGPGTRLTVL.

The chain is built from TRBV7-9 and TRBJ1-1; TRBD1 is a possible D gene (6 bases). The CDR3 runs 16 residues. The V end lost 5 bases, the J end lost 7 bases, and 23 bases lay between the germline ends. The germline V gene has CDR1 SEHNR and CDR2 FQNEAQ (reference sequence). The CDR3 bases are TGTGCCAGCAGCCCAAGCTTCACCCCCCGGACAGATGAAGCTTTCTTT. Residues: CASSPSFTPRTDEAFF.

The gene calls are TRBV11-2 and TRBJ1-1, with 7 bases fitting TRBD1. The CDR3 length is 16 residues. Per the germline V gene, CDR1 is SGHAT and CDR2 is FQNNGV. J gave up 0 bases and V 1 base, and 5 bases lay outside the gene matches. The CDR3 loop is CASSLVDRAMNTEAFF. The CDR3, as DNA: TGTGCCAGCAGCTTAGTCGACAGGGCCATGAACACTGAAGCTTTCTTT.

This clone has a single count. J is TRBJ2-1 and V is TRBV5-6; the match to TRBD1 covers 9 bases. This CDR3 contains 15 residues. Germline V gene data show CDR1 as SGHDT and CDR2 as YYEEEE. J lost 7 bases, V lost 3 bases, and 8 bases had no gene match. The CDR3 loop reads CASSSGKQGANEQFF. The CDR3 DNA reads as TGTGCCAGCAGCTCCGGCAAACAGGGGGCAAATGAGCAGTTCTTC.

CDR3 DNA sequence: TGTGCCAGCAGCTTTAGGACTAGCGGGGGGGCAGGGACGCAGTATTTT. It is translated as CASSFRTSGGAGTQYF. The V gene is TRBV7-2, the J gene TRBJ2-3; TRBD2 matches 15 bases. This CDR3 region has 16 residues. The V segment lost 3 bases and the J segment 9 bases; nucleotides outside the gene matches: 7. Germline CDR1 reads SGHTA; CDR2 reads FQGNSA.

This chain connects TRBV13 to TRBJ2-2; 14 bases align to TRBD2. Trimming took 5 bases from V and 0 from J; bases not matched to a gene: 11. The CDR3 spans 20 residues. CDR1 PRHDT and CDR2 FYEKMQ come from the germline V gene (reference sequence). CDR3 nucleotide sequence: TGTGCCAGCAGCCTCTCCCCAGGACTAGCGGGGGGAGCGAACACCGGGGAGCTGTTTTTT. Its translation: CASSLSPGLAGGANTGELFF.

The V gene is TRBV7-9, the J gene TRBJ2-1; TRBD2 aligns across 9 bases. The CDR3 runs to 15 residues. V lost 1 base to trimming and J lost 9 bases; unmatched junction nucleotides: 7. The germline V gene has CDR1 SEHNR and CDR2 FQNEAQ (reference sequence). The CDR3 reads CASSLVGTSSAEQFF. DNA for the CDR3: TGTGCCAGCAGCTTAGTGGGGACTAGCTCGGCTGAGCAGTTCTTC.

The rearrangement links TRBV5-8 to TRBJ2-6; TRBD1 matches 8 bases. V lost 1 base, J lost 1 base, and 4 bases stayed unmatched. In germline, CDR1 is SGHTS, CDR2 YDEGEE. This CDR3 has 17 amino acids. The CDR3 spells CASSLRTGWSGANVLTF. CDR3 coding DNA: TGTGCCAGCAGCTTGCGGACAGGGTGGTCTGGGGCCAACGTCCTGACTTTC.